Listed here are 30 T cell receptor beta chains from one sample, sequenced in a study of blood T cells in healthy people across ages. PCR was performed a second time for 7 to 11 cycles using a sample-barcoded 5' primer and a J-beta primer mix. TCRdb re-derived calls from the 5' RACE reads in MiXCR, one entry per CDR3 protein. The sample records 780,000 or so distinct CDR3 sequences, 56% being singletons. The sequenced sample consisted of blood. The origin of the receptors is a man aged 40-49 years in good health.

Concerning this clonotype itself: A much larger clone is a single base away; this may be a read error. The rearrangement uses TRBV20-1 and TRBJ2-7, with 11 bases that match TRBD2. Germline V lookup: CDR1 DFQATT, CDR2 SNEGSKA (reference sequence). Unmatched junction bases numbered 13, after V lost 5 bases and J lost 7 bases. This CDR3 has 15 residues. Written as DNA, the CDR3 is TGCAGTGCTCTGGGACTAGCGGAGCGATACAATGAGCAGTACTTC. Its translation: CSALGLAERYNEQYF.

This chain uses TRBV4-2 with TRBJ2-5; 8 bases agree with TRBD2. This CDR3 has 16 residues. Looked up from germline, CDR1 is LGHNA and CDR2 is YNFKEQ. Unmatched junction bases numbered 10, after V lost 0 bases and J lost 7 bases. The CDR3 nucleotides are TGTGCCAGCAGCCAAGAGTCGGGGGGGGCTGGCGGGACCCAGTACTTC. This encodes CASSQESGGAGGTQYF.

This rearrangement joins TRBV12-3 or TRBV12-4 to TRBJ2-1; D is unclear. This CDR3 is 12 amino acids long. V was shortened by 2 bases and J by 9 bases, with 8 bases between the two germline ends. This CDR3 is CASSLSAAEQFF. Here the CDR3 DNA reads TGTGCCAGCAGTTTATCCGCCGCTGAGCAGTTCTTC.

The V call is TRBV5-1, the J call TRBJ2-1; D ambiguous. Trimming removed 0 bases from V and 5 bases from J, with 12 bases in between. Germline CDR1 is SGHRS and CDR2 is YFSETQ. The CDR3 extends over 15 amino acids. The CDR3 nucleotides are TGCGCCAGCAGCTTGGTAGGCAATCCCGACAATGAGCAGTTCTTC. Its translation: CASSLVGNPDNEQFF.

CDR3 sequence: CASSSRAAYEQYF. CDR3 coding DNA: TGTGCCAGCAGTTCAAGGGCCGCCTACGAGCAGTACTTC. The chain recombines TRBV6-2 or TRBV6-3 with TRBJ2-7; no definite D call. Trimming pared 4 bases from V and 2 bases from J, leaving 9 bases between. The germline gives CDR1 MNHEY, CDR2 SVGEGT. The CDR3 is 13 residues long.

The chain carries TRBV27 and TRBJ2-5; D possibly corresponds to TRBD1 (5 bases). V lost 6 bases and J 0 bases, leaving 8 bases between the germline ends. Per germline, CDR1 MNHEY and CDR2 SMNVEV (reference sequence). CDR3 length: 13 amino acids. The CDR3 nucleotides are TGTGCCAGCAGAGCAGGGTACCAAGAGACCCAGTACTTC. Protein sequence: CASRAGYQETQYF.

The chain couples TRBV7-9 to TRBJ2-1, with TRBD2 identical over 7 bases. The CDR3 consists of 13 residues. CDR1 SEHNR and CDR2 FQNEAQ come from the germline V gene (reference sequence). The trim removed 8 bases at V and 9 bases at J, leaving 10 bases unmatched. The CDR3 bases are TGTGCCAGCGGTGGGAGGGCCTTTCCTGAGCAGTTCTTC. Translating gives CASGGRAFPEQFF. The full variable domain, in which reference TRBV7-9 and TRBJ2-1 provide the parts outside the CDR3, is DTGVSQNPRHKITKRGQNVTFRCDPISEHNRLYWYRQTLGQGPEFLTYFQNEAQLEKSRLLSDRFSAERPKGSFSTLEIQRTEQGDSAMYLCASGGRAFPEQFFGPGTRLTVL.

The chain is built from TRBV20-1 and TRBJ2-7, with no clear D. Trimming pared 3 bases from V and 0 bases from J, leaving 12 bases between. Germline-derived CDR1 and CDR2 are DFQATT and SNEGSKA (reference sequence). The CDR3 sequence is 14 residues long. The CDR3 here is CSASTRSYSYEQYF. Here the CDR3 DNA reads TGCAGTGCTAGTACCAGATCCTACTCCTACGAGCAGTACTTC.

Points on this clonotype: A much larger clone differs by one base, so this may be a read error. CDR3 region: CSAPAGPVTHGYTF. The CDR3 bases are TGCAGTGCCCCCGCGGGCCCCGTTACTCATGGCTACACCTTC. This chain links TRBV20-1 with TRBJ1-2, with D unresolved. CDR1 and CDR2 from the germline V gene are DFQATT and SNEGSKA (reference sequence). This CDR3 region has 14 residues. V gave up 6 bases and J gave up 6 bases, with 20 bases separating them.

This clonotype was counted a few times. The J gene is TRBJ2-1, the V gene TRBV7-9; maybe TRBD2 (6 bases). Germline V gene sequence: CDR1 SEHNR, CDR2 FQNEAQ (reference sequence). Trimming left V 1 base short and J 10 bases short, with 20 bases between. The CDR3 runs 16 residues. CDR3 residues: CASSLVMGGAYVEQFF. CDR3 sequence (DNA): TGTGCCAGCAGCTTAGTGATGGGGGGTGCCTACGTCGAGCAGTTCTTC.

The chain joins TRBV6-4 to TRBJ2-1; D not resolved. Germline assignment: CDR1 MRHNA and CDR2 SNTAGT. The CDR3 sequence is 15 residues long. V lost 3 bases and J lost 2, with 11 bases in between. In DNA form, the CDR3 reads TGTGCCAGCAGTGAGTCTGGGTTAACCTACAATGAGCAGTTCTTC. The encoded protein is CASSESGLTYNEQFF.

This clonotype was detected only a few times. This chain connects TRBV5-1 to TRBJ2-5; 16 nucleotides align to TRBD2. The J call may be mistaken, given a closer DNA end match to TRBJ2-7. CDR1 is SGHRS and CDR2 is YFSETQ in the germline V gene. The length of the CDR3 is 17 residues. CDR3 residues: CASSAGLAGGSSGEQYF. In DNA form, the CDR3 reads TGCGCCAGCAGCGCGGGACTAGCGGGAGGGTCTTCAGGCGAGCAGTACTTC.

The CDR3: CAISDANEKLFF. CDR3 DNA sequence: TGTGCCATCAGTGACGCGAATGAAAAACTGTTTTTT. This chain joins TRBV10-3 and TRBJ1-4; D not resolved. Germline assignment: CDR1 ENHRY and CDR2 SYGVKD. The CDR3 is 12 residues long. Deletions cut 3 bases from V and 5 bases from J, with 4 bases between.

The chain carries TRBV27 and TRBJ2-7; perhaps TRBD2 as D (5 bases). V dropped 6 bases and J dropped 3 bases, with 9 bases sitting between them. This CDR3 has 12 residues. Germline CDR1 is MNHEY and CDR2 is SMNVEV (reference sequence). This chain's CDR3 is CASRRAHYEQYF. CDR3 nucleotides: TGTGCCAGCAGGAGGGCCCACTACGAGCAGTACTTC.

J is TRBJ2-7 and V is TRBV12-3 or TRBV12-4; D not resolved. This CDR3 has 16 residues. Trimming removed 0 bases from V and 0 bases from J, with 12 bases in between. CDR3 amino acids: CASSLALPPSSYEQYF. The CDR3 nucleotides are TGTGCCAGCAGTTTAGCGCTTCCTCCTAGCTCCTACGAGCAGTACTTC.

The chain employs TRBV5-6 and TRBJ2-1; 8 bases are shared with TRBD1. CDR1 and CDR2 from the germline V gene are SGHDT and YYEEEE. The CDR3 is 15 residues long. Losses at the gene ends were 2 bases for V and 8 bases for J; bases not matched to a gene: 9. CDR3 amino acids: CASSLRTGFRDEQFF. For the CDR3, the DNA is TGTGCCAGCAGCTTAAGGACAGGGTTTCGTGATGAGCAGTTCTTC.

There are a few counts of this clonotype. This chain connects TRBV20-1 to TRBJ2-7; 8 bases are shared with TRBD2. This CDR3 region has 14 residues. CDR1 is DFQATT and CDR2 is SNEGSKA in the germline V gene (reference sequence). Unmatched junction bases numbered 14, after V lost 6 bases and J lost 7 bases. CDR3 coding DNA: TGCAGTGCCCGGGGGGGGTCAGCGGGAGAGGAGCAGTACTTC. Protein product: CSARGGSAGEEQYF.

The rearrangement uses TRBV20-1 and TRBJ2-1, with D possibly matching TRBD2 (6 bases). Trimming left V 6 bases short and J 2 bases short, with 14 bases between. Germline values: CDR1 DFQATT, CDR2 SNEGSKA (reference sequence). This CDR3 is built from 14 residues. As DNA, the CDR3 is TGCAGTGCAAAGTTCGGGACTGCCTACAATGAGCAGTTCTTC. Translating it yields CSAKFGTAYNEQFF.

The chain carries TRBV7-9 and TRBJ2-1, with 7 bases lining up with TRBD1. In germline, CDR1 is SEHNR, CDR2 FQNEAQ (reference sequence). The CDR3 contains 15 residues. J lost 9 bases, V lost 2 bases, and 10 bases had no gene match. In DNA form, the CDR3 reads TGTGCCAGCAGCTTAAGACAGGGAAGGGATGGTGAGCAGTTCTTC. Protein product: CASSLRQGRDGEQFF.

The rearrangement uses TRBV27 and TRBJ2-4, with 9 bases fitting TRBD1. Germline CDR1 and CDR2: MNHEY and SMNVEV (reference sequence). The CDR3 is made up of 17 amino acids. V gave up 6 bases and J gave up 7 bases; unmatched junction bases: 16. The CDR3: CASSRIQLGQGNNIQYF. The CDR3 DNA reads TGTGCCAGCAGCCGTATACAATTGGGACAGGGAAATAACATTCAGTACTTC.

The genes are TRBV3-1 and TRBJ1-4; tentative D call: TRBD1 (6 bases). Trimming cost V 2 bases and J 1 base, with 8 bases left between them. The CDR3 is 15 residues long. Germline V gene sequence: CDR1 LGHDT, CDR2 YNNKEL (reference sequence). The CDR3 is CASSQQGKTNEKLFF. The DNA for the CDR3 is TGTGCCAGCAGCCAACAGGGGAAAACTAATGAAAAACTGTTTTTT.

V and J are TRBV20-1 and TRBJ2-3; D ambiguous. Between the trimmed V and J ends, which lost 6 bases and 2 bases, there was a span of 18 bases. CDR1 is DFQATT, CDR2 SNEGSKA, per germline (reference sequence). The CDR3 is made up of 15 amino acids. In DNA, the CDR3 is TGCAGTGCCGCCCCTACCAGACCCATCACAGATACGCAGTATTTT. Amino acid sequence: CSAAPTRPITDTQYF.

The chain uses TRBV20-1 and TRBJ1-2; 7 bases agree with TRBD1. Germline loops: CDR1 DFQATT, CDR2 SNEGSKA (reference sequence). The CDR3 covers 14 residues. J gave up 4 bases and V 2 bases, and 7 bases lay outside the gene matches. In DNA form, the CDR3 reads TGCAGTGCTAGACCACAGGGGATAAGCTATGGCTACACCTTC. Translated: CSARPQGISYGYTF.

The V gene is TRBV9, the J gene TRBJ1-4, with 8 nucleotides matching TRBD1. Germline CDR1 is SGDLS and CDR2 is YYNGEE. Trimming removed 3 bases from V and 5 bases from J; junction bases left unmatched: 6. This CDR3 contains 15 residues. The DNA for the CDR3 is TGTGCCAGCAGCGCGGGACAGGCACTAAATGAAAAACTGTTTTTT. Its protein product is CASSAGQALNEKLFF.

The chain employs TRBV6-1 and TRBJ2-7, with 9 bases lining up with TRBD2. The CDR3 is 14 residues long. Germline lookup yields CDR1 MNHNS and CDR2 SASEGT. V shed 7 bases and J 1 base; nucleotides not matched to a gene: 5. The CDR3: CASKYSGRSYEQYF. The CDR3 DNA sequence: TGTGCCAGCAAATATAGCGGGAGATCCTACGAGCAGTACTTC.

This clonotype turned up a few times. This chain uses TRBV10-3 with TRBJ1-2; TRBD1 matches at 8 bases. This CDR3 comprises 15 residues. Germline V gene data show CDR1 as ENHRY and CDR2 as SYGVKD. Trimming cost V 6 bases and J 3 bases; bases outside gene matches: 9. CDR3 sequence reads: CAISARTGIDYGYTF. In DNA form, the CDR3 reads TGTGCCATCAGCGCTCGGACAGGGATTGACTATGGCTACACCTTC.

The chain uses TRBV9 and TRBJ2-1; D is undetermined. CDR1 is SGDLS and CDR2 is YYNGEE in the germline V gene. This CDR3 region has 14 residues. Trimming took off 4 bases at V and 6 bases at J, with 14 bases between the two ends. CDR3 sequence (DNA): TGTGCCAGCAGCACCCGAGGTGGGCGCAATGAGCAGTTCTTC. Translating it yields CASSTRGGRNEQFF.

The CDR3 sequence is CASHNSYEQFF. The CDR3 DNA reads as TGTGCCAGCCACAACTCCTACGAGCAGTTCTTC. This sequence joins TRBV28 and TRBJ2-1; D is ambiguous. V was cut by 8 bases and J by 10 bases, with 12 bases left in between. This CDR3 comprises 11 residues. Germline-derived CDR1 and CDR2 are MDHEN and SYDVKM.

CDR3 residues: CASSLSTSSSYNEQFF. In nucleotides, the CDR3 is TGTGCCAGCAGCCTGTCGACTAGCAGCTCCTACAATGAGCAGTTCTTC. V and J are TRBV7-8 and TRBJ2-1; 7 nucleotides align to TRBD2. The CDR3 length is 16 residues. The V segment lost 5 bases and the J segment 0 bases; nucleotides outside the gene matches: 7. The germline gives CDR1 SGHVS, CDR2 FQNEAQ. The full variable domain, rest sourced from reference TRBV7-8 and TRBJ2-1, is GAGVSQSPRYKVAKRGQDVALRCDPISGHVSLFWYQQALGQGPEFLTYFQNEAQLDKSGLPSDRFFAERPEGSVSTLKIQRTQQEDSAVYLCASSLSTSSSYNEQFFGPGTRLTVL.

This clonotype showed up just a few times. This CDR3 is CASSPKKGQATTLASYTF. Here the CDR3 DNA reads TGCGCCAGCAGCCCTAAGAAAGGACAGGCGACAACCCTTGCCAGCTACACCTTC. V is TRBV4-1 and J is TRBJ1-2, with 7 positions matching TRBD1. V was pared by 4 bases and J by 9 bases, with 23 bases of the junction left unmatched. Germline CDR1 MGHRA, CDR2 YSYEKL. CDR3 length: 18 amino acids.